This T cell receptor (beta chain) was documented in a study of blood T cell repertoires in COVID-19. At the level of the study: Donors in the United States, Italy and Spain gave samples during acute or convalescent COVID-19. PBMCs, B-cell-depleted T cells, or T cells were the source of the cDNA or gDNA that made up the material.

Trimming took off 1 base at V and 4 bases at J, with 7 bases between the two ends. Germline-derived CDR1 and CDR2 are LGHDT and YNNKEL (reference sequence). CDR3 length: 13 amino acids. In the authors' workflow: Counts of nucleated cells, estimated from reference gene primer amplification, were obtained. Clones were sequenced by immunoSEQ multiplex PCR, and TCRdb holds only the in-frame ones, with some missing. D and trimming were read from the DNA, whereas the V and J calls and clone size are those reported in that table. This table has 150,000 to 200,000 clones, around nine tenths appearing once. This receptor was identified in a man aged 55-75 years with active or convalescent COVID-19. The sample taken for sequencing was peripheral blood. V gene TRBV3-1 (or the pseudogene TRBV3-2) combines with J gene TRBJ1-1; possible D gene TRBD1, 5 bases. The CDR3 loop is CASSQGGVTEAFF. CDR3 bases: TGTGCCAGCAGCCAAGGGGGCGTCACTGAAGCTTTCTTT.